This T cell receptor beta chain was observed in a study of control samples from healthy donors and cancer patients. Deletions cut 9 bases from V and 0 bases from J, with 8 bases between. The CDR3 runs 12 residues. The germline V gene has CDR1 PRHDT and CDR2 FYEKMQ (reference sequence). The method was immunoSEQ multiplex PCR; TCRdb's version includes in-frame clones alone and lacks a portion of them. The sample holds about 140,000 clones; about 89% are singletons and the top ten take more than 6.5%. This TCR came from a man between 18 and 35 years old in good health. The sequencing sample was made of blood. J is TRBJ1-1 and V is TRBV13; unclear D gene. For the CDR3, the DNA is TGTGCCAGTAGTATAATGAACACTGAAGCTTTCTTT. As protein: CASSIMNTEAFF.